The present T cell receptor (beta chain) was sequenced within a study of blood T cell repertoires in COVID-19. The CDR3 totals 14 residues. Germline V gives CDR1 SGHAT, CDR2 FQNNGV. V shed 4 bases and J shed 0 bases, with 7 bases lying between them. Study members were between roughly 18 and 90 years old and lived in approximately 25 US regions. Sequenced by immunoSEQ multiplex PCR; TCRdb stores in-frame clones only, minus some. The sample carries about 270,000 clones, approximately 88% recorded once. The clonotype was recovered from a woman in her forties with acute COVID-19. The V and J genes are TRBV11-2 and TRBJ2-4; D is undetermined. Sample: PBMCs or T cells enriched from blood (not recorded which). CDR3 residues: CASSSRLAKNIQYF. CDR3 bases: TGTGCCAGCAGCTCGAGGTTAGCCAAAAACATTCAGTACTTC.